A single sample gave rise to the 31 T cell receptor beta chains below, sequenced in a study of CD8+ T cells in alopecia areata. cDNA reverse transcribed from extracted RNA served as the sequencing template. Assay: immunoSEQ multiplex PCR; the TCRdb copy retains only in-frame clones and omits some. The top ten clones hold roughly 2.6% of a sample with fewer than 250,000 clones, about 40% of them seen once. Treatment given: oral pan-JAK inhibitor, 5-10 mg twice daily. Sequencing was performed on CD4+ T cells sorted from blood, taken around week 36, from a patient treated with tofacitinib. Receptors originate from a human donor with alopecia areata.

The CDR3 sequence is CASSDSPREQYF. The CDR3 DNA sequence: TGTGCCAGCAGTGATTCCCCCCGGGAGCAGTACTTC. The chain is built from TRBV25-1 and TRBJ2-7; no clear D gene. The CDR3 runs to 12 residues. Germline values: CDR1 MGHDK, CDR2 SYGVNS. Deletions cut 3 bases from V and 7 bases from J, with 10 bases between.

This clone was seen more than once but under ten times. The chain uses TRBV4-3 and TRBJ2-3, with no clear D. The CDR3 is 15 residues long. Germline CDR1 is LGHNA and CDR2 is YSLEER. Trimming left V 4 bases short and J 2 bases short, with 13 bases between. In DNA form, the CDR3 reads TGCGCCAGCAGCCTTGACTTAAGCTACACAGATACGCAGTATTTT. This encodes CASSLDLSYTDTQYF.

J is TRBJ2-3 and V is TRBV30; TRBD2 agrees at 9 bases. The CDR3 loop spans 14 amino acids. J was trimmed by 3 bases and V by 4 bases; bases with no gene match: 5. Germline CDR1 is GTSNPN and CDR2 is SVGIG (reference sequence). The CDR3 DNA follows: TGTGCCTGGACCCGCGGGAGGGAGACAGATACGCAGTATTTT. It is translated as CAWTRGRETDTQYF. The whole variable domain, remainder taken from reference TRBV30 and TRBJ2-3, is SQTIHQWPATLVQPVGSPLSLECTVEGTSNPNLYWYRQAAGRGLQLLFYSVGIGQISSEVPQNLSASRPQDRQFILSSKKLLLSDSGFYLCAWTRGRETDTQYFGPGTRLTVL.

This clone was counted only a few times. The rearrangement joins TRBV29-1 to TRBJ2-3; 7 nucleotides agree with TRBD2. Per germline, CDR1 SQVTM and CDR2 ANQGSEA. The CDR3 covers 13 residues. Trimming at V came to 1 base and at J to 4 bases, leaving 2 bases not matched to a gene. CDR3 residues: CSVEAGGPDTQYF. CDR3 nucleotides: TGCAGCGTTGAAGCGGGAGGACCAGATACGCAGTATTTT.

This chain links TRBV7-2 with TRBJ2-3; 8 bases align to TRBD1. This CDR3 spans 14 amino acids. Trimming cost V 3 bases and J 6 bases; bases outside gene matches: 5. CDR1 and CDR2 (germline): SGHTA, FQGNSA. The CDR3 DNA is TGTGCCAGCAGCTTGACAGGGGCTGCGGATACGCAGTATTTT. Residues: CASSLTGAADTQYF. The full variable domain, its missing parts supplied by reference TRBV7-2 and TRBJ2-3, is GAGVSQSPSNKVTEKGKDVELRCDPISGHTALYWYRQSLGQGLEFLIYFQGNSAPDKSGLPSDRFSAERTGGSVSTLTIQRTQQEDSAVYLCASSLTGAADTQYFGPGTRLTVL.

CDR3 sequence: CASSRTSEGEQFF. CDR3 DNA: TGCGCCAGCAGCCGTACATCAGAGGGTGAGCAGTTCTTC. The J gene is TRBJ2-1, the V gene TRBV5-1; maybe TRBD2 (5 bases). V gave up 4 bases and J gave up 9 bases, with 14 bases separating them. This CDR3 is built from 13 residues. Germline-derived CDR1 and CDR2 are SGHRS and YFSETQ.

This chain joins TRBV7-9 and TRBJ1-2; TRBD1 might be the D (5 bases). CDR3 length: 14 residues. Trimming took 2 bases from V and 4 from J, leaving 11 bases between them. Germline loops: CDR1 SEHNR, CDR2 FQNEAQ (reference sequence). The CDR3 bases are TGTGCCAGCAGCTTAACCCAGGGAAGCTATGGCTACACCTTC. Protein sequence: CASSLTQGSYGYTF.

There are a few counts of this clone. The chain combines TRBV18 with TRBJ2-5, with 7 bases matching TRBD2. V dropped 1 base and J dropped 8; count of bases not matched to a gene: 16. The CDR3 totals 17 residues. Germline V gene sequence: CDR1 KGHSH, CDR2 LQKENI. In nucleotides, the CDR3 is TGTGCCAGCTCACCACGGGTGGCGGGAGAAGGCAAGAGAACCCAGTACTTC. As protein: CASSPRVAGEGKRTQYF.

The V and J genes are TRBV27 and TRBJ2-5, with D unresolved. Germline CDR1 reads MNHEY; CDR2 reads SMNVEV (reference sequence). The CDR3 extends over 16 amino acids. The ends were cut back, 6 bases at V and 5 bases at J, with 22 bases in the middle. CDR3 in amino acids: CASSPANLGFSETQYF. In nucleotides, the CDR3 is TGTGCCAGCAGCCCTGCTAATCTAGGCTTTTCCGAGACCCAGTACTTC.

The table lists this clone with a few counts. This chain links TRBV11-2 with TRBJ2-6, with D maybe TRBD1 (5 bases). V shed 0 bases and J shed 4 bases, with 10 bases lying between them. In germline, CDR1 is SGHAT, CDR2 FQNNGV. The CDR3 spans 16 residues. CDR3 sequence reads: CASSLDAGYGANVLTF. CDR3 coding DNA: TGTGCCAGCAGCTTAGACGCAGGGTACGGGGCCAACGTCCTGACTTTC.

This chain links TRBV2 with TRBJ2-7, with TRBD2 matching 8 bases. CDR3 length equals 14 residues. V shed 4 bases and J 6 bases; nucleotides not matched to a gene: 8. Per germline, CDR1 SNHLY and CDR2 FYNNEI. The CDR3 region has the DNA TGTGCCAGCAGTGTTCGGGGGGGCAGCTCCGAGCAGTACTTC. Translation: CASSVRGGSSEQYF.

The J gene is TRBJ1-1, the V gene TRBV7-9; D might be TRBD1 (5 bases). Trimming took off 5 bases at V and 4 bases at J, with 23 bases between the two ends. Germline V gives CDR1 SEHNR, CDR2 FQNEAQ (reference sequence). The CDR3 contains 17 residues. CDR3 amino acids: CASSTRHAELQGTEAFF. CDR3 in DNA: TGTGCCAGCAGCACCCGACACGCGGAGTTGCAGGGCACTGAAGCTTTCTTT.

A single count supports this clone. CDR3 in amino acids: CASSLLDTQYF. CDR3 DNA: TGTGCCAGCAGTTTGTTGGATACGCAGTATTTT. The chain combines TRBV28 with TRBJ2-3; D uncertain. The V gene lost 3 bases and the J gene lost 6 bases, with 4 bases spanning the gap. Per germline, CDR1 MDHEN and CDR2 SYDVKM. The CDR3 runs 11 residues.

CDR3 DNA: TGTGCCAGCAGCTTAGGAGGGAGGAACACAGATACGCAGTATTTT. Translated: CASSLGGRNTDTQYF. J is TRBJ2-3 and V is TRBV7-2, with D tentatively TRBD2 (6 bases). V was cut by 1 base and J by 2 bases, with 10 bases left in between. Per the germline V gene, CDR1 is SGHTA and CDR2 is FQGNSA. CDR3 length: 15 residues. Combining the CDR3 with reference TRBV7-2 and TRBJ2-3 gives the whole variable domain GAGVSQSPSNKVTEKGKDVELRCDPISGHTALYWYRQSLGQGLEFLIYFQGNSAPDKSGLPSDRFSAERTGGSVSTLTIQRTQQEDSAVYLCASSLGGRNTDTQYFGPGTRLTVL.

The V call is TRBV4-3, the J call TRBJ2-3; D is possibly TRBD2 (7 bases). With 0 bases removed from V and 0 bases from J, the gap between germline ends came to 16 bases. There are 18 residues in the CDR3. Germline V gives CDR1 LGHNA, CDR2 YSLEER. The CDR3, as DNA: TGCGCCAGCAGCCAAGATCTGATGGGAGGGGGTAGCACAGATACGCAGTATTTT. This translates into CASSQDLMGGGSTDTQYF.

The chain is built from TRBV5-4 and TRBJ2-1; D possibly corresponds to TRBD1 (5 bases). The germline V and J ends were trimmed by 5 bases and 4 bases, with 10 bases remaining between them. The germline CDR1 and CDR2 sequences are SGHNT and YYREEE (reference sequence). This CDR3 is built from 13 residues. The CDR3 spells CASSSQGYNEQFF. The CDR3 DNA is TGTGCCAGCAGTTCTCAGGGATACAATGAGCAGTTCTTC.

This chain connects TRBV14 to TRBJ1-1; tentative D call: TRBD1 (5 bases). Germline V CDR1 and CDR2: SGHDN, FVKESK. There are 15 residues in the CDR3. The V end was cut by 1 base, the J end by 5 bases, with 14 bases between. CDR3 amino acids: CASSQGSGIITEAFF. The CDR3 nucleotides read TGTGCCAGCAGCCAAGGCTCAGGGATTATAACTGAAGCTTTCTTT.

This clone was observed at least ten times. V usage is TRBV28 and J usage is TRBJ2-7; 7 nucleotides line up with TRBD1. This CDR3 is built from 14 residues. Losses at the gene ends were 6 bases for V and 2 bases for J; bases not matched to a gene: 7. CDR1 MDHEN and CDR2 SYDVKM come from the germline V gene. The DNA of the CDR3 is TGTGCCAGCAGGCGACCGACAGGGACCTACGAGCAGTACTTC. Its translation: CASRRPTGTYEQYF. The full variable domain, with the rest looked up from reference TRBV28 and TRBJ2-7, is DVKVTQSSRYLVKRTGEKVFLECVQDMDHENMFWYRQDPGLGLRLIYFSYDVKMKEKGDIPEGYSVSREKKERFSLILESASTNQTSMYLCASRRPTGTYEQYFGPGTRLTVT.

The V call is TRBV6-5, the J call TRBJ2-7; 7 bases match TRBD2. Germline V gives CDR1 MNHEY, CDR2 SVGAGI. With 0 bases clipped from V and 5 bases from J, the junction kept 10 bases outside the gene matches. The CDR3 contains 16 residues. CDR3 coding DNA: TGTGCCAGCAGTTACTCGAGTATGGGCGGGAGCGACGAGCAGTACTTC. It specifies CASSYSSMGGSDEQYF.

J is TRBJ1-4 and V is TRBV6-5, with TRBD1 as a possible D gene (5 bases). Germline V gene sequence: CDR1 MNHEY, CDR2 SVGAGI. The ends were cut back, 2 bases at V and 0 bases at J, with 7 bases in the middle. There are 15 residues in the CDR3. The CDR3 region has the DNA TGTGCCAGCAGTTACGACAGCTCAACTAATGAAAAACTGTTTTTT. Translating it yields CASSYDSSTNEKLFF.

This clone was seen a handful of times. The CDR3, as DNA: TGTGCCGCAGGTAGGGGGAGCAGTTACAATGAGCAGTTCTTC. Translating gives CAAGRGSSYNEQFF. The rearrangement uses TRBV19 and TRBJ2-1, with a possible D match to TRBD1 (6 bases). The V end was cut by 11 bases, the J end by 4 bases, with 18 bases between. The CDR3 length is 14 residues. Looked up from germline, CDR1 is LNHDA and CDR2 is SQIVND (reference sequence). Together with reference TRBV19 and TRBJ2-1, the CDR3 gives the full variable domain: DGGITQSPKYLFRKEGQNVTLSCEQNLNHDAMYWYRQDPGQGLRLIYYSQIVNDFQKGDIAEGYSVSREKKESFPLTVTSAQKNPTAFYLCAAGRGSSYNEQFFGPGTRLTVL.

V and J are TRBV30 and TRBJ1-5, with 7 nucleotides matching TRBD1. Germline trimming cut 2 bases from V and 0 bases from J; bases unmatched to any gene: 13. The CDR3 runs to 18 residues. Germline assignment: CDR1 GTSNPN and CDR2 SVGIG (reference sequence). CDR3 bases: TGTGCCTGGAGTACCTCGACATCAAGGGGGCATAGCAATCAGCCCCAGCATTTT. It yields the protein CAWSTSTSRGHSNQPQHF.

This clone was picked up a small number of times. This chain uses TRBV10-3 with TRBJ2-7; D uncertain. Germline V gene lookup returns CDR1 ENHRY and CDR2 SYGVKD. Trimming removed 0 bases at V and 3 bases at J, with 3 bases between. The CDR3 has 12 amino acids. CDR3 in DNA: TGTGCCATCAGTGAGTCTGGCTACGAGCAGTACTTC. Translated: CAISESGYEQYF.

This clone was observed a handful of times. The gene calls are TRBV5-1 and TRBJ2-3; 8 positions match TRBD2. The germline V gene has CDR1 SGHRS and CDR2 YFSETQ. The CDR3 totals 15 residues. V was clipped by 2 bases and J by 7 bases; unmatched bases: 9. The CDR3 spells CASSLREGHSNTQYF. In DNA form, the CDR3 reads TGCGCCAGCAGCTTACGGGAGGGCCATTCCAATACGCAGTATTTT.

This clone was seen a few times. This rearrangement joins TRBV19 to TRBJ1-1; D unresolved. V lost 7 bases and J 3 bases, leaving 15 bases between the germline ends. The CDR3 loop spans 14 amino acids. Germline V gene lookup returns CDR1 LNHDA and CDR2 SQIVND (reference sequence). In nucleotides, the CDR3 is TGTGCCAGTAACCGCCCGGGTGGGTACACTGAAGCTTTCTTT. Its translation: CASNRPGGYTEAFF.

The rearrangement joins TRBV29-1 to TRBJ2-5, with TRBD1 matching 10 bases. Germline CDR1 reads SQVTM; CDR2 reads ANQGSEA. The CDR3 has 15 amino acids. V was clipped by 4 bases and J by 5 bases; unmatched bases: 10. CDR3 amino acids: CSVAPGTGVGETQYF. In DNA form, the CDR3 reads TGCAGCGTTGCCCCCGGGACAGGGGTCGGTGAGACCCAGTACTTC.

The genes are TRBV5-1 and TRBJ1-2; D not certain. V shed 7 bases and J shed 4 bases, with 23 bases lying between them. Germline CDR1 is SGHRS and CDR2 is YFSETQ. CDR3 length: 16 residues. CDR3 sequence: CASRLVSRSGSYGYTF. As DNA, the CDR3 is TGCGCCAGCCGCCTTGTTAGCCGGTCGGGTTCCTATGGCTACACCTTC.

The V gene is TRBV29-1, the J gene TRBJ2-7, with D unresolved. CDR1 is SQVTM and CDR2 is ANQGSEA in the germline V gene. The CDR3 runs to 14 residues. The ends were cut back, 2 bases at V and 2 bases at J, with 13 bases in the middle. CDR3 coding DNA: TGCAGCGTTGAAAAAACCAAGCAGACCTACGAGCAGTACTTC. Amino acids: CSVEKTKQTYEQYF.

This clone was found once. This rearrangement joins TRBV7-2 to TRBJ1-1; TRBD1 agrees at 7 bases. V trimming: 4 bases; J trimming: 8 bases; junction bases outside the gene matches: 7. Germline CDR1 SGHTA, CDR2 FQGNSA. The CDR3 spans 13 residues. The CDR3: CASSSPTGREAFF. CDR3 in DNA: TGTGCCAGCAGCTCACCGACAGGGAGGGAAGCTTTCTTT.

This clone came up a few times. The genes are TRBV5-1 and TRBJ2-3, with D possibly being TRBD1 (5 bases). The germline V and J ends were trimmed by 0 bases and 3 bases, with 8 bases remaining between them. The CDR3 has 14 amino acids. Looked up from germline, CDR1 is SGHRS and CDR2 is YFSETQ. CDR3 in amino acids: CASSLETATDTQYF. CDR3 coding DNA: TGCGCCAGCAGCTTGGAGACAGCTACAGATACGCAGTATTTT.

V is TRBV4-1 and J is TRBJ2-3; possibly TRBD1 for D (5 bases). The CDR3 has 14 residues. V lost 4 bases to trimming and J lost 2 bases, with 10 bases between them. Germline CDR1 and CDR2: MGHRA and YSYEKL. CDR3 sequence (DNA): TGCGCCAGCAGCCCGCAGGGAAACACAGATACGCAGTATTTT. Translated, it gives CASSPQGNTDTQYF.